This TCR beta chain originates from a study of blood T cell repertoires in COVID-19. Study details: Acute and convalescent COVID-19 specimens originated in the United States, Italy and Spain. Sources were T cells, B-cell-depleted T cells, or PBMCs; the material itself was cDNA or gDNA.

With 7 bases removed from V and 4 bases from J, the gap between germline ends came to 19 bases. Germline lookup yields CDR1 SGHTA and CDR2 FQGNSA. The CDR3 runs 15 residues. Some clones are missing from TCRdb's copy, which holds only in-frame ones; the method was immunoSEQ multiplex PCR. The table has 110,000 or so clones, approximately 90% seen once. Sequencing was carried out using peripheral blood. The gene calls are TRBV7-2 and TRBJ1-1; D unclear. The receptor was derived from a human donor with acute or convalescent COVID-19. The donor label of this sample is uncertain. The CDR3: CASTPGEGFGTEAFF. The DNA for the CDR3 is TGTGCCAGCACCCCGGGCGAGGGTTTTGGCACTGAAGCTTTCTTT.